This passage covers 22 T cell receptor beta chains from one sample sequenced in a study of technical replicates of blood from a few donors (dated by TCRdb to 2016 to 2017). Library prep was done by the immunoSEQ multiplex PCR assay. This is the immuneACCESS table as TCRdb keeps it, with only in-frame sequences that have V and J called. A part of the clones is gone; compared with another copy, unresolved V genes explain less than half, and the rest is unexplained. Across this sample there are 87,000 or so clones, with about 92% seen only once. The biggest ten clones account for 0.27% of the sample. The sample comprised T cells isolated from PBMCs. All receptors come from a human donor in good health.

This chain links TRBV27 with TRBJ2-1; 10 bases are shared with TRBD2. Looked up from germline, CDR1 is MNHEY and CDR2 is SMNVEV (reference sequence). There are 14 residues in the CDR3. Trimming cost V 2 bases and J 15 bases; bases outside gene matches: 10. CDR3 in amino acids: CASSLVGRTSGLFF. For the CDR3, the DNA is TGTGCCAGCAGTTTAGTGGGGCGGACTAGCGGCTTGTTCTTC.

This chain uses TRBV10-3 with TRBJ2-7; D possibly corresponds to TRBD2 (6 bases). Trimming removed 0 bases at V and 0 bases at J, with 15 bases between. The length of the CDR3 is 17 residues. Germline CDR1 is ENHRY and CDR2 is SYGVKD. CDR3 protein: CAISESGGTRSSYEQYF. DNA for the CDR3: TGTGCCATCAGTGAGTCGGGGGGAACTAGGAGCTCCTACGAGCAGTACTTC.

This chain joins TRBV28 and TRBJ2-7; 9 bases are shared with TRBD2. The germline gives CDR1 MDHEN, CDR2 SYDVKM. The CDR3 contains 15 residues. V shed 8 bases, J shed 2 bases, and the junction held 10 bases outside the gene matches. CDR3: CASGSELAGPYEQYF. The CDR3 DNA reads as TGTGCCAGCGGCTCCGAGCTAGCGGGGCCCTACGAGCAGTACTTC.

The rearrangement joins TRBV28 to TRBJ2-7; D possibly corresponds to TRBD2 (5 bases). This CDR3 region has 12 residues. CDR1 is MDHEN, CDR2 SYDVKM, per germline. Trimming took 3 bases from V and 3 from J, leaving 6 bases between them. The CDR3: CASSLAGYEQYF. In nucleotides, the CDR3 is TGTGCCAGCAGTTTGGCGGGCTACGAGCAGTACTTC.

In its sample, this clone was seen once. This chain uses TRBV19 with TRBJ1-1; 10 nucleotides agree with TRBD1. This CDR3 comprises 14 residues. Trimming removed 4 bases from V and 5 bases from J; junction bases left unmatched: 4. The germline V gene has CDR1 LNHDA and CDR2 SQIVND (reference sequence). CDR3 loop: CASSTTGGRTEAFF. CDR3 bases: TGTGCCAGTAGTACGACAGGGGGCAGGACTGAAGCTTTCTTT. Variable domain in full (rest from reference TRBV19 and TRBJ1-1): DGGITQSPKYLFRKEGQNVTLSCEQNLNHDAMYWYRQDPGQGLRLIYYSQIVNDFQKGDIAEGYSVSREKKESFPLTVTSAQKNPTAFYLCASSTTGGRTEAFFGQGTRLTVV.

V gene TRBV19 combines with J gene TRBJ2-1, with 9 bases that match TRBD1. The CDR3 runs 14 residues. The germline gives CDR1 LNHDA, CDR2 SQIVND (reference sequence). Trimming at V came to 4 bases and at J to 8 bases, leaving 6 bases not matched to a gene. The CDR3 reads CASSREDRGDEQFF. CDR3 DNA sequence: TGTGCCAGTAGTAGAGAGGACAGGGGAGATGAGCAGTTCTTC.

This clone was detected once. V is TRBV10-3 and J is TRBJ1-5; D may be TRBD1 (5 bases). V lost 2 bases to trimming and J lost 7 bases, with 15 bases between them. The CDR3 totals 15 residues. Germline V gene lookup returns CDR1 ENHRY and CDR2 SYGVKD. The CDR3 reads CAISEGARGQQPQHF. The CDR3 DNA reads TGTGCCATCAGTGAGGGGGCGCGGGGTCAACAGCCCCAGCATTTT.

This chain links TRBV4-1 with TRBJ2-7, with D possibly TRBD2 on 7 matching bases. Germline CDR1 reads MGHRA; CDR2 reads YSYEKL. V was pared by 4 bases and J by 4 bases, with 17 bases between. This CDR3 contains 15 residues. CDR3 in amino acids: CASSPRWEGEYEQYF. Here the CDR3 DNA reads TGCGCCAGCAGCCCGAGGTGGGAGGGGGAGTACGAGCAGTACTTC.

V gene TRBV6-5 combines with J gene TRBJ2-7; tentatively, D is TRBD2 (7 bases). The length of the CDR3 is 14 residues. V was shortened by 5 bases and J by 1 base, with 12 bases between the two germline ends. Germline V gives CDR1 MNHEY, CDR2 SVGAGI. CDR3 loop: CASSIGGGSYEQYF. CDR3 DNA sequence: TGTGCCAGCAGTATAGGGGGGGGTTCCTACGAGCAGTACTTC.

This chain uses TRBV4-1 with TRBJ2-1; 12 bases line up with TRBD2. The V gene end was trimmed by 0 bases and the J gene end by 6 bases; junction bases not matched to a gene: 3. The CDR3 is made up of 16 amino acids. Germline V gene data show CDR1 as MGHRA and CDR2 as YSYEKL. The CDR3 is CASSQEPSGGANEQFF. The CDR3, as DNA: TGCGCCAGCAGCCAAGAACCTAGCGGGGGGGCCAATGAGCAGTTCTTC.

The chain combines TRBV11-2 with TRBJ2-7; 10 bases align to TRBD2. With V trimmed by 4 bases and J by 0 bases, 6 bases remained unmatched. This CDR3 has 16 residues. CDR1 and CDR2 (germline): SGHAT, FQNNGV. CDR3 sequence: CASSSLAGVSSYEQYF. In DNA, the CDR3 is TGTGCCAGCAGCTCTCTAGCGGGAGTTAGCTCCTACGAGCAGTACTTC.

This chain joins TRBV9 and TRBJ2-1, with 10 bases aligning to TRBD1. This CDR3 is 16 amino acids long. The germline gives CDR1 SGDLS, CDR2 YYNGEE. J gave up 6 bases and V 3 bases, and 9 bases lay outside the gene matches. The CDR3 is CASSDGTGESGNEQFF. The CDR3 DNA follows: TGTGCCAGCAGCGATGGGACAGGGGAGTCGGGCAATGAGCAGTTCTTC.

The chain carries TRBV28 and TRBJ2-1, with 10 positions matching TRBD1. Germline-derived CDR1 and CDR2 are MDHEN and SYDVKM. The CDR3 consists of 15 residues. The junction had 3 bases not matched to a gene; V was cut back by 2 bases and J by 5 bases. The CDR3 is CASSLRDRGNNEQFF. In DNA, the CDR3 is TGTGCCAGCAGTTTAAGGGACAGGGGTAACAATGAGCAGTTCTTC.

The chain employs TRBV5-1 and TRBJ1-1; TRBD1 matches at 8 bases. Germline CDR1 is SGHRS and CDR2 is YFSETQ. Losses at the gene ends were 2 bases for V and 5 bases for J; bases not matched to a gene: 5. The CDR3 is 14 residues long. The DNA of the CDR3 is TGCGCCAGCAGCTTAGACAGGGGAACAACTGAAGCTTTCTTT. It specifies CASSLDRGTTEAFF.

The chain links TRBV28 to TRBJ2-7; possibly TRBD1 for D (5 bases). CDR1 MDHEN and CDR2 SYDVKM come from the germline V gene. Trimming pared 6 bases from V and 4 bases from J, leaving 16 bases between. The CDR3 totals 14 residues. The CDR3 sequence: CASRFSGNWYEQYF. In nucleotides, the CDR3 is TGTGCCAGCAGATTCTCAGGGAACTGGTACGAGCAGTACTTC.

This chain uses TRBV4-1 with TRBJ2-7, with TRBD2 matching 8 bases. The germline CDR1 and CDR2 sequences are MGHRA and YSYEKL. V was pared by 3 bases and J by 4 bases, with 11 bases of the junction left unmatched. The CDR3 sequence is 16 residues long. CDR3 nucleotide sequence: TGCGCCAGCAGCCATCGTGCAGCGGGAGATAGATACGAGCAGTACTTC. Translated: CASSHRAAGDRYEQYF.

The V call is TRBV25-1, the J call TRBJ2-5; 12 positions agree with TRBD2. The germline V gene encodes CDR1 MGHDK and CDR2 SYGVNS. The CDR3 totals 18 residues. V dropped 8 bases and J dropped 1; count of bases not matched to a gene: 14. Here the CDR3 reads CASVGVIRTSGAQETQYF. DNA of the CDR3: TGTGCCAGCGTAGGGGTCATAAGGACTAGCGGGGCCCAAGAGACCCAGTACTTC. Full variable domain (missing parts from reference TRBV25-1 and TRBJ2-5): EADIYQTPRYLVIGTGKKITLECSQTMGHDKMYWYQQDPGMELHLIHYSYGVNSTEKGDLSSESTVSRIRTEHFPLTLESARPSHTSQYLCASVGVIRTSGAQETQYFGPGTRLLVL.

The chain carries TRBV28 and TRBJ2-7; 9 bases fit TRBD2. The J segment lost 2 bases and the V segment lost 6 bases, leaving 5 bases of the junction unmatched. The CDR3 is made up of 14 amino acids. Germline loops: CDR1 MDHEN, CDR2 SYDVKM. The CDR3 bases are TGTGCCAGCAGCCAGAGACTAGCGGCCTACGAGCAGTACTTC. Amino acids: CASSQRLAAYEQYF.

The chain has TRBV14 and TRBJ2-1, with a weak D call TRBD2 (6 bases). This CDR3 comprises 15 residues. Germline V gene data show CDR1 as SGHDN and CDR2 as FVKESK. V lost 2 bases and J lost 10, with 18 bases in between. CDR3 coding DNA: TGTGCCAGCAGCCAATTTATAAGTCAACGGGGGGAGCAGTTCTTC. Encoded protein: CASSQFISQRGEQFF.

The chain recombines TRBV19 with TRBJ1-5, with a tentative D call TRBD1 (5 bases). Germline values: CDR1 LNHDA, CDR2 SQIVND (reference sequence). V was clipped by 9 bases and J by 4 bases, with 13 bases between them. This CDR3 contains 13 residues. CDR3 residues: CASHWGLNQPQHF. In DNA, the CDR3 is TGTGCCAGCCATTGGGGACTGAATCAGCCCCAGCATTTT.

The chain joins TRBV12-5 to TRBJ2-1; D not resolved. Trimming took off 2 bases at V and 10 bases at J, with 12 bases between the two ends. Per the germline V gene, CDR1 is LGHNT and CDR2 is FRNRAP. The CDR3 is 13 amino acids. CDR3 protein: CASGLPYVGEQFF. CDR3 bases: TGTGCTAGTGGTTTGCCCTATGTGGGCGAGCAGTTCTTC.

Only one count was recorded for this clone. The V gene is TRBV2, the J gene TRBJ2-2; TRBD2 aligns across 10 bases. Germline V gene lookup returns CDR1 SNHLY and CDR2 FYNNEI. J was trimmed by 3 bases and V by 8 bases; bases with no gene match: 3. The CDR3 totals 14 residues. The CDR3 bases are TGTGCCAGCTCGGGACTAGCGTACACCGGGGAGCTGTTTTTT. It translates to CASSGLAYTGELFF.